One and the same sample provided the 29 T cell receptor beta chains below, sequenced in a study of molecular identifiers for immune sequencing clone quantification. One entry per CDR3 protein results from TCRdb running MiXCR on the PCR reads. The profile shows 85,000 to 90,000 distinct CDR3 sequences, 15% to 20% of them singletons. What was sequenced was naive CD8+ T cells from blood, with Jurkat cell RNA spiked in. Subset in this sample: FACS-sorted CD8+CD4-CCR7+CD45RA+ naive T cells. The receptor set was obtained from a human donor in good health. Some libraries in this study had Jurkat cell RNA spiked in.

V gene TRBV14 combines with J gene TRBJ2-2; D is unresolved. Trimming left V 0 bases short and J 0 bases short, with 11 bases between. Per the germline V gene, CDR1 is SGHDN and CDR2 is FVKESK. The length of the CDR3 is 17 residues. CDR3 in amino acids: CASSQDLVKSNTGELFF. The CDR3, as DNA: TGTGCCAGCAGCCAAGATCTAGTGAAATCGAACACCGGGGAGCTGTTTTTT.

This clonotype was counted many times. The V gene is TRBV7-6, the J gene TRBJ1-1; D ambiguous. V was cut by 1 base and J by 2 bases, with 8 bases left in between. CDR3 size: 14 residues. Germline V lookup: CDR1 SGHVS, CDR2 FNYEAQ. The DNA for the CDR3 is TGTGCCAGCAGCTTAGTCGCAGCAAACACTGAAGCTTTCTTT. This sequence encodes CASSLVAANTEAFF.

Concerning this clonotype itself: A much larger clone differs from this one at a single base, so this may be a read error. The J gene is TRBJ2-7, the V gene TRBV7-8; D ambiguous. The CDR3 contains 15 residues. The germline CDR1 and CDR2 sequences are SGHVS and FQNEAQ. The V and J ends lost 1 base and 6 bases respectively, with 16 bases between them. CDR3 in DNA: TGTGCCAGCAGCTTAGAAGCAGGCTGGGCCTGCGAGCAGTACTTC. Translation: CASSLEAGWACEQYF.

As regards this clonotype: It is likely a read error, because the conserved phenylalanine at the end of the CDR3 is missing. This chain connects TRBV12-3 or TRBV12-4 to TRBJ2-3; TRBD2 might be the D (5 bases). The CDR3 sequence is 15 residues long. The CDR3 is CASGLVMGATDTQYL. CDR3 DNA: TGTGCCAGCGGTTTAGTCATGGGAGCCACAGATACGCAGTATCTT.

This clonotype has only a few counts. One end of the junction is discordant with germline, which a read error may explain. The chain is built from TRBV9 and TRBJ2-7; 10 bases fit TRBD2. CDR1 SGDLS and CDR2 YYNGEE come from the germline V gene. This CDR3 contains 15 residues. The CDR3 region has the DNA TGTGCCAGCAACGTAGCTAGCGGGAGCCAGTACGAGCAGTACTTC. Its protein is CASNVASGSQYEQYF.

This clonotype has ten or more counts. J is TRBJ1-5 and V is TRBV7-6; the match to TRBD1 covers 9 bases. Trimming cost V 1 base and J 4 bases; bases outside gene matches: 11. The CDR3 extends over 18 amino acids. Germline lookup yields CDR1 SGHVS and CDR2 FNYEAQ. The CDR3 DNA reads TGTGCCAGCAGCTTAGGATTAGGGACAGGGTCAGTAAATCAGCCCCAGCATTTT. Its translation is CASSLGLGTGSVNQPQHF.

This clonotype was recorded at least ten times. The chain carries TRBV27 and TRBJ2-7; 9 bases are a match to TRBD1. V dropped 2 bases and J dropped 2; count of bases not matched to a gene: 4. This CDR3 region has 15 residues. Germline V gives CDR1 MNHEY, CDR2 SMNVEV (reference sequence). The CDR3 DNA reads as TGTGCCAGCAGTTTAGGACAGGGGTTTCCCTACGAGCAGTACTTC. Its translation: CASSLGQGFPYEQYF.

This clonotype occurred many times. The V and J genes are TRBV6-1 and TRBJ2-2; D gene unclear. The V gene lost 1 base and the J gene lost 4 bases, with 13 bases spanning the gap. The CDR3 is made up of 16 amino acids. Germline V gives CDR1 MNHNS, CDR2 SASEGT. CDR3 DNA sequence: TGTGCCAGCAGTGAAGTGGTGGTCAGTCTCACCGGGGAGCTGTTTTTT. Encoded protein: CASSEVVVSLTGELFF.

For this clonotype: It may be a read error: a sequence one base away is much more abundant. The CDR3 region is CASSNTGMDYGYAF. The CDR3 nucleotides are TGTGCCAGCAGCAACACAGGGATGGACTATGGCTACGCCTTC. The chain uses TRBV14 and TRBJ1-2, with D perhaps matching TRBD1 (6 bases). This CDR3 is 14 amino acids long. Germline V gene data show CDR1 as SGHDN and CDR2 as FVKESK.

Many counts were recorded for this clonotype. The CDR3 loop reads CASRRGTGKLHEKLFF. DNA of the CDR3: TGTGCCAGCAGGAGGGGGACAGGGAAACTTCATGAAAAACTGTTTTTT. This chain joins TRBV6-2 or TRBV6-3 and TRBJ1-4; TRBD1 agrees at 9 bases. Germline lookup yields CDR1 MNHEY and CDR2 SVGEGT. This CDR3 comprises 16 residues. Trimming at V came to 6 bases and at J to 6 bases, leaving 11 bases not matched to a gene.

The chain recombines TRBV10-3 with TRBJ1-1, with 10 nucleotides matching TRBD1. The CDR3 runs 15 residues. Germline V gene sequence: CDR1 ENHRY, CDR2 SYGVKD. V shed 4 bases, J shed 5 bases, and the junction held 7 bases outside the gene matches. CDR3 DNA: TGTGCCATCAGTGGAGGACAGGGGGATTCGACTGAAGCTTTCTTT. This translates into CAISGGQGDSTEAFF.

The table lists this clonotype with many counts. The genes are TRBV27 and TRBJ2-3; D remains unclear. Per the germline V gene, CDR1 is MNHEY and CDR2 is SMNVEV (reference sequence). Trimming removed 7 bases at V and 4 bases at J, with 18 bases between. The CDR3 runs 15 residues. The chain's CDR3 is CASTPTLGIPDTQYF. CDR3 coding DNA: TGTGCCAGCACCCCGACCTTGGGGATCCCAGATACGCAGTATTTT.

A note on this clonotype: One base away lies a much larger clone, so this may be a sequencing read error. The gene calls are TRBV30 and TRBJ2-7; no reliable D call. Per germline, CDR1 GTSNPN and CDR2 SVGIG (reference sequence). The CDR3 extends over 11 amino acids. Trimming left V 5 bases short and J 7 bases short, with 12 bases between. The CDR3 bases are TGTGCCTGGGGTGCCAGTTTGGAGCAGTACTTC. Encoded protein: CAWGASLEQYF.

At least ten counts were recorded for this clonotype. The chain joins TRBV29-1 to TRBJ2-7; 10 nucleotides align to TRBD1. Trimming removed 3 bases from V and 0 bases from J; junction bases left unmatched: 14. Germline V lookup: CDR1 SQVTM, CDR2 ANQGSEA. This CDR3 comprises 18 residues. The CDR3 protein is CSVESARDRGIDSYEQYF. The CDR3 DNA reads as TGCAGCGTTGAGAGTGCTCGGGACAGGGGTATTGACTCCTACGAGCAGTACTTC.

This clonotype was seen many times. This chain joins TRBV5-1 and TRBJ1-1; tentatively, D is TRBD1 (5 bases). The ends were cut back, 4 bases at V and 6 bases at J, with 10 bases in the middle. The germline V gene encodes CDR1 SGHRS and CDR2 YFSETQ. The CDR3 spans 12 residues. The CDR3 protein is CASSLMGAEAFF. In DNA, the CDR3 is TGCGCCAGCAGCCTGATGGGGGCTGAAGCTTTCTTT.

This clonotype was recorded many times. The genes are TRBV29-1 and TRBJ2-3; 8 bases fit TRBD2. The V segment lost 0 bases and the J segment 6 bases; nucleotides outside the gene matches: 11. The CDR3 is 16 residues long. Looked up from germline, CDR1 is SQVTM and CDR2 is ANQGSEA. The CDR3 region is CSVEDRAGASWDTQYF. The DNA of the CDR3 is TGCAGCGTTGAAGATCGAGCGGGGGCAAGCTGGGATACGCAGTATTTT.

In this sample, this clonotype turned up a few times. The gene calls are TRBV6-2 or TRBV6-3 and TRBJ2-5; 7 nucleotides agree with TRBD1. The V and J ends lost 7 bases and 2 bases, in that order; junction bases with no gene match: 4. The CDR3 runs to 13 residues. Germline CDR1 MNHEY, CDR2 SVGEGT. The CDR3 nucleotides read TGTGCCAGCACAGGGGGATGGCAAGAGACCCAGTACTTC. It yields the protein CASTGGWQETQYF.

This clonotype was seen ten or more times. This chain uses TRBV4-1 with TRBJ1-1; the match to TRBD1 covers 9 bases. The V and J ends lost 6 bases and 6 bases, in that order; junction bases with no gene match: 11. There are 15 residues in the CDR3. Germline lookup yields CDR1 MGHRA and CDR2 YSYEKL. CDR3 sequence reads: CASRFRDRELSEAFF. The CDR3, as DNA: TGCGCCAGCAGATTCCGGGACAGGGAGCTCTCTGAAGCTTTCTTT.

The chain is built from TRBV4-1 and TRBJ2-7; TRBD2 aligns across 7 bases. The CDR3 runs 14 residues. Germline-derived CDR1 and CDR2 are MGHRA and YSYEKL. The V segment lost 3 bases and the J segment 6 bases; nucleotides outside the gene matches: 8. The CDR3, as DNA: TGCGCCAGCAGCCACGGGAGCGGGACTCTCGAGCAGTACTTC. This codes for CASSHGSGTLEQYF.

This chain joins TRBV6-2 or TRBV6-3 and TRBJ2-1, with D possibly TRBD2 on 6 matching bases. Germline V gene lookup returns CDR1 MNHEY and CDR2 SVGEGT. The CDR3 has 14 residues. The ends were cut back, 7 bases at V and 5 bases at J, with 15 bases in the middle. CDR3 amino acids: CASNLGRRDNEQFF. CDR3 nucleotide sequence: TGTGCCAGCAACCTGGGGAGGCGGGACAATGAGCAGTTCTTC.

Many counts were recorded for this clonotype. The chain is built from TRBV4-3 and TRBJ2-2; either TRBD1 or TRBD2 may fit D (5 bases each). V was clipped by 2 bases and J by 6 bases, with 10 bases between them. Germline-derived CDR1 and CDR2 are LGHNA and YSLEER. This CDR3 comprises 14 residues. CDR3 sequence (DNA): TGCGCCAGCAGCCAATGGCGAGGGGCCGGGGAGCTGTTTTTT. Translation: CASSQWRGAGELFF.

This clonotype was detected many times. The V call is TRBV2, the J call TRBJ1-5; D gene unclear. Per germline, CDR1 SNHLY and CDR2 FYNNEI. Trimming stripped 4 bases from V and 4 bases from J, with 5 bases between. The CDR3 is made up of 12 amino acids. In nucleotides, the CDR3 is TGTGCCAGCAGTGGGGGAAATCAGCCCCAGCATTTT. The encoded protein is CASSGGNQPQHF.

This clonotype was recorded many times. J is TRBJ2-1 and V is TRBV6-1, with TRBD1 as a possible D gene (5 bases). The CDR3 extends over 13 amino acids. V dropped 8 bases and J dropped 8 bases, with 16 bases sitting between them. Germline CDR1 reads MNHNS; CDR2 reads SASEGT. CDR3 protein: CASANRRGDEQFF. CDR3 nucleotides: TGTGCCAGCGCAAACAGAAGGGGCGATGAGCAGTTCTTC.

This clonotype appeared many times. The chain employs TRBV28 and TRBJ2-7; D tentatively reads TRBD1 or TRBD2 (7 bases each). Between the trimmed V and J ends, which lost 1 base and 5 bases, there was a span of 15 bases. Germline V gives CDR1 MDHEN, CDR2 SYDVKM. The length of the CDR3 is 15 residues. The CDR3 loop is CASSLLGGGVHEQYF. The CDR3 nucleotides read TGTGCCAGCAGTTTATTGGGAGGGGGCGTCCACGAGCAGTACTTC. Filled out from reference TRBV28 and TRBJ2-7, the complete variable domain reads DVKVTQSSRYLVKRTGEKVFLECVQDMDHENMFWYRQDPGLGLRLIYFSYDVKMKEKGDIPEGYSVSREKKERFSLILESASTNQTSMYLCASSLLGGGVHEQYFGPGTRLTVT.

This clonotype was counted at least ten times. The CDR3 spells CASSPGVGTGELFF. CDR3 DNA sequence: TGTGCCAGCAGTCCCGGGGTGGGCACCGGGGAGCTGTTTTTT. The chain uses TRBV6-5 and TRBJ2-2; a possible D gene is TRBD2 (5 bases). This CDR3 region has 14 residues. Germline CDR1 MNHEY, CDR2 SVGAGI. The V end was cut by 5 bases, the J end by 4 bases, with 11 bases between.

This clonotype was seen many times. The chain is built from TRBV20-1 and TRBJ2-7; TRBD2 agrees at 11 bases. V shed 1 base and J 2 bases; nucleotides not matched to a gene: 1. This CDR3 is built from 14 residues. CDR1 is DFQATT and CDR2 is SNEGSKA in the germline V gene (reference sequence). Here the CDR3 DNA reads TGCAGTGCTAGAGTACTAGCGGGAGCCTACGAGCAGTACTTC. Encoded protein: CSARVLAGAYEQYF.

To note about this clonotype: A much larger clone differs from this one at a single base, so this may be a read error. The chain links TRBV27 to TRBJ2-7, with TRBD1 identical over 7 bases. Germline CDR1 MNHEY, CDR2 SMNVEV (reference sequence). The CDR3 is 14 residues long. The CDR3 DNA reads as TGTGCCGGCAGTCTCCTGACAGGGACCGACGAGCAGTACTTC. Translated, it gives CAGSLLTGTDEQYF.

In regard to this clonotype: A much larger clonotype is one base distant, so this may be a read error. This chain uses TRBV10-3 with TRBJ1-1; D possibly corresponds to TRBD1 (6 bases). CDR3 size: 13 residues. Germline CDR1 reads ENHRY; CDR2 reads SYGVKD. Trimming pared 5 bases from V and 11 bases from J, leaving 18 bases between. The CDR3 spells CAISKQQTGRAFF. For the CDR3, the DNA is TGTGCCATCAGTAAGCAACAAACAGGGAGGGCTTTCTTT.

Note on this clonotype: A read error may be the cause here, since a much bigger clone is one base away. The J gene is TRBJ1-6, the V gene TRBV11-2, with unresolved D. With 5 bases removed from V and 11 bases from J, the gap between germline ends came to 13 bases. Looked up from germline, CDR1 is SGHAT and CDR2 is FQNNGV. This CDR3 has 13 amino acids. CDR3: CASSLGESAPLHF. The CDR3 DNA is TGTGCCAGCAGCCTCGGGGAATCAGCACCCCTCCACTTT.